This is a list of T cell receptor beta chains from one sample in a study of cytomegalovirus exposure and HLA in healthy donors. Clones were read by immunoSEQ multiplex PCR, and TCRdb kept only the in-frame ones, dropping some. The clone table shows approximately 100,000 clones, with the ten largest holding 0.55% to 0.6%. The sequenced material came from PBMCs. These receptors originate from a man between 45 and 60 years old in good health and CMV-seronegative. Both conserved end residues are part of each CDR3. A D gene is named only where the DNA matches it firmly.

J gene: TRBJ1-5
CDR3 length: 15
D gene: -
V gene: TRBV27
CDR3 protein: CASSSGGGSNQPQHF
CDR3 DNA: TGTGCCAGCAGTTCCGGGGGTGGAAGCAATCAGCCCCAGCATTTT

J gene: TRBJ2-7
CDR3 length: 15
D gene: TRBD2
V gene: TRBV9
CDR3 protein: CASSPGGAGSHEQYF
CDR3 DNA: TGTGCCAGCAGCCCGGGGGGGGCAGGGAGCCACGAGCAGTACTTC

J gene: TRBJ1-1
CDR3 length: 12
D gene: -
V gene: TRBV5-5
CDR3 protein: CASSPVRTEAFF
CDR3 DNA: TGTGCCAGCAGCCCCGTTAGAACTGAAGCTTTCTTT

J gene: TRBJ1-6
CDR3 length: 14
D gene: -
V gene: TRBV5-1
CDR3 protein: CASSLGQSNSPLHF
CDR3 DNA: TGCGCCAGCAGCTTGGGACAAAGTAATTCACCCCTCCACTTT

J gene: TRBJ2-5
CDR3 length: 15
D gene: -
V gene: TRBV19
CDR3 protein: CASSIGGRDQETQYF
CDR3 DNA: TGTGCCAGTAGTATAGGCGGCAGGGACCAAGAGACCCAGTACTTC

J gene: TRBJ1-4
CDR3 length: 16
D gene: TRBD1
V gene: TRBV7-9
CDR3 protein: CASSTKRGLANEKLFF
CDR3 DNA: TGTGCCAGCAGCACAAAGAGGGGGCTGGCTAATGAAAAACTGTTTTTT

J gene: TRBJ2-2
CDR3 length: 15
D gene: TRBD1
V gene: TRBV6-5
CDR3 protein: CASRKPGQGAGELFF
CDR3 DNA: TGTGCCAGCAGAAAGCCGGGACAGGGAGCCGGGGAGCTGTTTTTT

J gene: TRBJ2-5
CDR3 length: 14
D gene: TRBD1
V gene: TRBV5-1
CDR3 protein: CASSPTGGQETQYF
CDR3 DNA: TGCGCCAGCAGCCCGACAGGGGGTCAAGAGACCCAGTACTTC

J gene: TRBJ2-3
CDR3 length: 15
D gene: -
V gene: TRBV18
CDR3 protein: CASSPLPGITDTQYF
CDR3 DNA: TGTGCCAGCTCACCACTGCCAGGGATCACAGATACGCAGTATTTT

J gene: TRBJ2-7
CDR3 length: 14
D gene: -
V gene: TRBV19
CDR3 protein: CASSTTTISYEQYF
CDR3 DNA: TGTGCCAGTAGTACCACGACAATCTCCTACGAGCAGTACTTC

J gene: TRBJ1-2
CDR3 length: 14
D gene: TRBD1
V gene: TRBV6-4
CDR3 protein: CASSQTGGPYGYTF
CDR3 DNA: TGTGCCAGCAGTCAAACAGGGGGCCCCTATGGCTACACCTTC

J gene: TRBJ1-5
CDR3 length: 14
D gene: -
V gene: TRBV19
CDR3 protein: CASSIAASNQPQHF
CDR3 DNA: TGTGCCAGTAGTATAGCCGCGAGCAATCAGCCCCAGCATTTT

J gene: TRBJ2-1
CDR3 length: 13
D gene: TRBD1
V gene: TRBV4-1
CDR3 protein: CASSFDRVTEQFF
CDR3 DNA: TGCGCCAGCAGCTTCGACAGGGTAACTGAGCAGTTCTTC

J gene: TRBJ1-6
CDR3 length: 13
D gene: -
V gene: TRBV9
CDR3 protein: CASSRGGNSPLHF
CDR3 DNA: TGTGCCAGCAGCCGGGGGGGGAATTCACCCCTCCACTTT

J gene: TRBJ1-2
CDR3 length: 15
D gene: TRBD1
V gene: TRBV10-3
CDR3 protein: CAISESVGQGNGYTF
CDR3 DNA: TGTGCCATCAGTGAGTCTGTGGGACAGGGAAACGGCTACACCTTC

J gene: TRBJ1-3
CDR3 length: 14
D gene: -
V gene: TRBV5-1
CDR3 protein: CASSLVAAGNTIYF
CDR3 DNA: TGCGCCAGCAGCTTGGTGGCAGCTGGAAACACCATATATTTT

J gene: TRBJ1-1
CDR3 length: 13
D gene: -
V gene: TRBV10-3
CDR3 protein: CAISETGNSEAFF
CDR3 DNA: TGTGCCATCAGTGAGACAGGGAACTCTGAAGCTTTCTTT

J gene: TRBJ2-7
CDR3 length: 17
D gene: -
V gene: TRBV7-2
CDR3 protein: CASSLPHGQKPRYEQYF
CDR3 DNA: TGTGCCAGCAGCTTACCCCACGGACAGAAGCCCCGCTACGAGCAGTACTTC

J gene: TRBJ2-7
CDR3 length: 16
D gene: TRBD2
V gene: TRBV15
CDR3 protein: CATSRESPGLAYEQYF
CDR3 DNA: TGTGCCACCAGCAGAGAAAGCCCGGGACTAGCCTACGAGCAGTACTTC

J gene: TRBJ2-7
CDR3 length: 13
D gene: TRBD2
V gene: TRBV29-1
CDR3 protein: CSVETSERYEQYF
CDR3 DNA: TGCAGCGTTGAGACTAGCGAGCGGTACGAGCAGTACTTC